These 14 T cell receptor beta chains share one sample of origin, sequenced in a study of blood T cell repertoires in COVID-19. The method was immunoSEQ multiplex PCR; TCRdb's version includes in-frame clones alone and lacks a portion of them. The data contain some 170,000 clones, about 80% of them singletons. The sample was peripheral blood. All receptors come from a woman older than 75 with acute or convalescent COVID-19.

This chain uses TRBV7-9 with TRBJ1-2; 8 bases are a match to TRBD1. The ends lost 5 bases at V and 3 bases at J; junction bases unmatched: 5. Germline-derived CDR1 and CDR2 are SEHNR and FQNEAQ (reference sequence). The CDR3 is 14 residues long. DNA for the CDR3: TGTGCCAGCAGCCAGGGGACAGGTCACTATGGCTACACCTTC. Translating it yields CASSQGTGHYGYTF.

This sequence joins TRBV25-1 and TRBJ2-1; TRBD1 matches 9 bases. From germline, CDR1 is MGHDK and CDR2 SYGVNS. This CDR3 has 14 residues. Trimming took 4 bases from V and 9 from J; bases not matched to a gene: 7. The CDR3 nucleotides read TGTGCCAGCAGTGCCCTACAGGGGGCGAGTGAGCAGTTCTTC. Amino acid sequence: CASSALQGASEQFF.

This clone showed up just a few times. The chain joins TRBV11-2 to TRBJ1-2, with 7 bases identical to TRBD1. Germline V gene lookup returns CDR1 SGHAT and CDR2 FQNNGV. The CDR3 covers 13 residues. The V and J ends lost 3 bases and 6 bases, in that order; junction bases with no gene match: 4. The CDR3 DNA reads TGTGCCAGCAGCTTTTTAGGGGGCGATGGCTACACCTTC. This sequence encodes CASSFLGGDGYTF.

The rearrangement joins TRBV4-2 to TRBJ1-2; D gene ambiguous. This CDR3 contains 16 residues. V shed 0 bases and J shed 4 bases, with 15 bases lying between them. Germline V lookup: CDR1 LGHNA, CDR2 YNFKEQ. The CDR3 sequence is CASSQETARQAYGYTF. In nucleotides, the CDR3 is TGTGCCAGCAGCCAAGAAACCGCACGGCAGGCCTATGGCTACACCTTC.

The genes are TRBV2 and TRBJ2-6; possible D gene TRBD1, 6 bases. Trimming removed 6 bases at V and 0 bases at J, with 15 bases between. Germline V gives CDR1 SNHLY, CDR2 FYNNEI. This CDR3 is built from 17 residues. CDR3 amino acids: CASRAHRVRSGANVLTF. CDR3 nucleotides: TGTGCCAGCAGGGCCCACAGGGTACGCTCTGGGGCCAACGTCCTGACTTTC.

The CDR3 nucleotides are TGTGCCAGTAGGTTGACAGGGGGCGCTTTTGGTGAAAAACTGTTTTTT. Translated: CASRLTGGAFGEKLFF. This chain uses TRBV19 with TRBJ1-4; 10 bases map to TRBD1. This CDR3 is 16 amino acids long. With 6 bases clipped from V and 7 bases from J, the junction kept 11 bases outside the gene matches. Germline CDR1 LNHDA, CDR2 SQIVND (reference sequence).

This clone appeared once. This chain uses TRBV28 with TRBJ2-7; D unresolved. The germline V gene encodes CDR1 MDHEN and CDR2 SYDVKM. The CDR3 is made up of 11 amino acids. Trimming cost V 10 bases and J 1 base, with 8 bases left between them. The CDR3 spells CATTQSYEQYF. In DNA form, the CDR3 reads TGTGCCACAACACAGTCCTACGAGCAGTACTTC.

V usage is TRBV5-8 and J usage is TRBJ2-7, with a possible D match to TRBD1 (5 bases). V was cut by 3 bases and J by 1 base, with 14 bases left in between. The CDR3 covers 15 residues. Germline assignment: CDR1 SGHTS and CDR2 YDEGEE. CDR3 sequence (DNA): TGTGCCAGCAGCTGGGGCGCGGCGAGGTCCTACGAGCAGTACTTC. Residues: CASSWGAARSYEQYF.

This chain's CDR3 is CASSPTGRVTYEQYF. The DNA of the CDR3 is TGCGCCAGCAGCCCCACAGGACGCGTCACCTACGAGCAGTACTTC. The rearrangement links TRBV5-1 to TRBJ2-7, with D possibly matching TRBD1 (5 bases). V was trimmed by 4 bases and J by 2 bases, leaving 16 bases between them. From germline, CDR1 is SGHRS and CDR2 YFSETQ. The CDR3 loop spans 15 amino acids.

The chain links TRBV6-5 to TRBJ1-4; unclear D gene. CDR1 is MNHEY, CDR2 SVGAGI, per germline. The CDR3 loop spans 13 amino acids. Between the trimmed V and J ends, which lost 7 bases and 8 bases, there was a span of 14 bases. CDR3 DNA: TGTGCCAGCATGGGCAGGATGCGAGAAAAACTGTTTTTT. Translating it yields CASMGRMREKLFF.

CDR3 DNA: TGCGCCAGCAGCTTGGCCTACGGGGGAAGTGGGGAGACCCAGTACTTC. Residues: CASSLAYGGSGETQYF. This chain links TRBV5-1 with TRBJ2-5, with a tentative D call TRBD2 (6 bases). This CDR3 is built from 16 residues. Trimming left V 0 bases short and J 5 bases short, with 17 bases between. Germline V gene data show CDR1 as SGHRS and CDR2 as YFSETQ.

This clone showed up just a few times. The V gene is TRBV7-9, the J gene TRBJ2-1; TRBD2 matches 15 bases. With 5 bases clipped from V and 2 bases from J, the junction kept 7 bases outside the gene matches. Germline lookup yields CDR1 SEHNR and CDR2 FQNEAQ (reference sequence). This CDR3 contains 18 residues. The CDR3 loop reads CASSARTSGGGAYNEQFF. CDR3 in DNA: TGTGCCAGCAGCGCCCGGACTAGCGGGGGGGGTGCCTACAATGAGCAGTTCTTC. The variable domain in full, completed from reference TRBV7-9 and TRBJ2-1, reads DTGVSQNPRHKITKRGQNVTFRCDPISEHNRLYWYRQTLGQGPEFLTYFQNEAQLEKSRLLSDRFSAERPKGSFSTLEIQRTEQGDSAMYLCASSARTSGGGAYNEQFFGPGTRLTVL.

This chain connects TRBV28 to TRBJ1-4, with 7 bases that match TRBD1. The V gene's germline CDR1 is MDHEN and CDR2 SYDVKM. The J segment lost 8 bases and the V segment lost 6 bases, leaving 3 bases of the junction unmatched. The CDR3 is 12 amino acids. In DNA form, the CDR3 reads TGTGCCAGCAGGACAGGGAACGAAAAACTGTTTTTT. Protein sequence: CASRTGNEKLFF. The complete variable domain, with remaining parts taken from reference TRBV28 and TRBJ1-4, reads DVKVTQSSRYLVKRTGEKVFLECVQDMDHENMFWYRQDPGLGLRLIYFSYDVKMKEKGDIPEGYSVSREKKERFSLILESASTNQTSMYLCASRTGNEKLFFGSGTQLSVL.

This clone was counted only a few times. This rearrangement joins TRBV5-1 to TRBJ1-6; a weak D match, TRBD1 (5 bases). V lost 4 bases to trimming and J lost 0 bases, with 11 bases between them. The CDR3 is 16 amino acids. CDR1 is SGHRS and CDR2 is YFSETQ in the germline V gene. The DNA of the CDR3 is TGCGCCAGCAGCCAGGGAGGGAGCTCCTATAATTCACCCCTCCACTTT. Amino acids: CASSQGGSSYNSPLHF.